This TCR beta chain was recovered during a study of T cell changes during pregnancy in multiple sclerosis. Germline assignment: CDR1 ENHRY and CDR2 SYGVKD. The CDR3 is 15 residues long. V gave up 0 bases and J gave up 7 bases; unmatched junction bases: 5. The data were produced by immunoSEQ multiplex PCR, yet TCRdb's version contains in-frame clones alone and is incomplete. The profile covers tens of thousands of clones, with around 90% appearing a single time and over 3.5% taken by the ten largest. This chain joins TRBV10-3 and TRBJ2-1; 8 bases fit TRBD2. Source: peripheral blood, taken after pregnancy. The TCR sequence derives from a female donor in good health, enrolled as a control in a pregnancy study. The CDR3 sequence is CAISESAGGSNEQFF. DNA of the CDR3: TGTGCCATCAGTGAGTCGGCGGGGGGCTCGAATGAGCAGTTCTTC.